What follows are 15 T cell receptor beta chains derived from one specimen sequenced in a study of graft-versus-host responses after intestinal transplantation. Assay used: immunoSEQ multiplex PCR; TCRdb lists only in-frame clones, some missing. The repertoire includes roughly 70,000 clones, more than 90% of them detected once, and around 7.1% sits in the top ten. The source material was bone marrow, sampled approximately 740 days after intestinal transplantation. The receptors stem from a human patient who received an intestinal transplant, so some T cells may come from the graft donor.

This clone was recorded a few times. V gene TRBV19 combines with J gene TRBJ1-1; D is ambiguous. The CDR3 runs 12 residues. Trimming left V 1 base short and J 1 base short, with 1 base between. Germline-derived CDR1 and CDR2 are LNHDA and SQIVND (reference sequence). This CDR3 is CASSIGNTEAFF. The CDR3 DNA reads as TGTGCCAGTAGTATAGGGAACACTGAAGCTTTCTTT.

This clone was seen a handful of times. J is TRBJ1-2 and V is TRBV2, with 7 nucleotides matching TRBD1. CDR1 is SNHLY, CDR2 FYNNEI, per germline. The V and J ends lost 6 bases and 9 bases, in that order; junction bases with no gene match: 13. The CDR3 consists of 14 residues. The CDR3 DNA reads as TGTGCCAGCAGGGAGGGGACAGTCCCTAGAAGCTACACCTTC. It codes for CASREGTVPRSYTF.

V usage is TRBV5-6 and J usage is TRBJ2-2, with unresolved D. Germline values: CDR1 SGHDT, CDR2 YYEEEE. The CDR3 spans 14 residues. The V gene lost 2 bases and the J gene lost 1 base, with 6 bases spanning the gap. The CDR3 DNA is TGTGCCAGCAGCTTCGGACGGAACACCGGGGAGCTGTTTTTT. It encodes CASSFGRNTGELFF. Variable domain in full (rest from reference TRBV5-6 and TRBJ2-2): DAGVTQSPTHLIKTRGQQVTLRCSPKSGHDTVSWYQQALGQGPQFIFQYYEEEERQRGNFPDRFSGHQFPNYSSELNVNALLLGDSALYLCASSFGRNTGELFFGEGSRLTVL.

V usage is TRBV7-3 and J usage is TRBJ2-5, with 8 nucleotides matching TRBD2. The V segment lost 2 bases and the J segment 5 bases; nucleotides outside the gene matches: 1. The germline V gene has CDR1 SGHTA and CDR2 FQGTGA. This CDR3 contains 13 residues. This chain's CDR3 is CASSLEREETQYF. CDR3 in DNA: TGTGCCAGCAGCTTAGAGCGGGAGGAGACCCAGTACTTC.

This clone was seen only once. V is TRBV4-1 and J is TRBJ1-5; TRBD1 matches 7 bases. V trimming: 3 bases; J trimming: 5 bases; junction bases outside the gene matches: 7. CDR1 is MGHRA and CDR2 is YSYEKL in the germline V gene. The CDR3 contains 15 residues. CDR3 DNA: TGCGCCAGCAGCCATATTACAGGGGTGGATCAGCCCCAGCATTTT. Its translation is CASSHITGVDQPQHF.

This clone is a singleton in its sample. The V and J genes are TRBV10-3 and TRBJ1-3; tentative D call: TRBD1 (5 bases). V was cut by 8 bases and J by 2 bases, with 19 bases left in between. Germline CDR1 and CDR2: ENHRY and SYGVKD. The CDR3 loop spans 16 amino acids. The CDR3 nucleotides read TGTGCCATCCAGGCGTGGGGGGGTAATACTGGAAACACCATATATTTT. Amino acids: CAIQAWGGNTGNTIYF.

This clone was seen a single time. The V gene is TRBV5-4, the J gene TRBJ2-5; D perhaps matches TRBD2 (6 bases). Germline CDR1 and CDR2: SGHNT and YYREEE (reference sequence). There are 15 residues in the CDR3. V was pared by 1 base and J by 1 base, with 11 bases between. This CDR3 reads CASSLNRESQETQYF. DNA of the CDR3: TGTGCCAGCAGCTTGAACCGGGAGTCCCAAGAGACCCAGTACTTC. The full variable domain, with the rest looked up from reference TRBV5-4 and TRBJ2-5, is ETGVTQSPTHLIKTRGQQVTLRCSSQSGHNTVSWYQQALGQGPQFIFQYYREEENGRGNFPPRFSGLQFPNYSSELNVNALELDDSALYLCASSLNRESQETQYFGPGTRLLVL.

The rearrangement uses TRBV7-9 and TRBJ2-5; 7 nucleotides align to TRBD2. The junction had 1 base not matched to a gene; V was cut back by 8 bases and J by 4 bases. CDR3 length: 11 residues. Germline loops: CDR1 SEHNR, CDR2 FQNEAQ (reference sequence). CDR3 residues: CASGEGETQYF. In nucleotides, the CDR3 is TGTGCCAGCGGGGAGGGAGAGACCCAGTACTTC.

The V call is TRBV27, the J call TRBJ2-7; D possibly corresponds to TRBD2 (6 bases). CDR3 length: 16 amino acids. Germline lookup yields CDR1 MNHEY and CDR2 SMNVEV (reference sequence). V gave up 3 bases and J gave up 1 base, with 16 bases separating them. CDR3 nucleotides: TGTGCCAGCAGTTTTCGCGGGACCGGACCTTCCTACGAGCAGTACTTC. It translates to CASSFRGTGPSYEQYF.

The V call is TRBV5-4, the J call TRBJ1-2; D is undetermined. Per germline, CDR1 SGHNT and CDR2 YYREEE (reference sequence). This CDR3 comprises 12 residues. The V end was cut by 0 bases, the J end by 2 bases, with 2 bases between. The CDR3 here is CASSLDNYGYTF. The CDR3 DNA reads TGTGCCAGCAGCTTGGACAACTATGGCTACACCTTC. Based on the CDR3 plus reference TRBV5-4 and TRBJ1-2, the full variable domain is ETGVTQSPTHLIKTRGQQVTLRCSSQSGHNTVSWYQQALGQGPQFIFQYYREEENGRGNFPPRFSGLQFPNYSSELNVNALELDDSALYLCASSLDNYGYTFGSGTRLTVV.

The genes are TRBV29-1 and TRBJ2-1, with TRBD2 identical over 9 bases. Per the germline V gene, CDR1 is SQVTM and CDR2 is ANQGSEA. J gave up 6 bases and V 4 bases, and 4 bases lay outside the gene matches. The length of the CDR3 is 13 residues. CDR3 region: CSVVAGEVNEQFF. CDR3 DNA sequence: TGCAGCGTTGTAGCGGGAGAGGTCAATGAGCAGTTCTTC.

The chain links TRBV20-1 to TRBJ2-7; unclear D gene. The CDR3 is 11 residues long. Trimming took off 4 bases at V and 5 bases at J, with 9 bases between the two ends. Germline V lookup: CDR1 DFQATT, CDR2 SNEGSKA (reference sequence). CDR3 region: CSAKKANEQYF. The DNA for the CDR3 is TGCAGTGCTAAAAAAGCAAACGAGCAGTACTTC.

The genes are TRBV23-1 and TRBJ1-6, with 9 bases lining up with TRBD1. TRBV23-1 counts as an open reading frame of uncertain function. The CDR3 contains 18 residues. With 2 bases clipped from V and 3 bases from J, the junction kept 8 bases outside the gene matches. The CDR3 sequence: CASSQRGQGEGYNSPLHF. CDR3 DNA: TGCGCCAGCAGTCAAAGGGGACAGGGTGAAGGCTATAATTCACCCCTCCACTTT.

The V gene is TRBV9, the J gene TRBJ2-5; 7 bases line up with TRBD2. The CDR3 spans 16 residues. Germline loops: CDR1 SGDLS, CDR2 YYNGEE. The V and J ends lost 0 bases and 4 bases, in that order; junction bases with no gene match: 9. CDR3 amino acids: CASSVAGVGEGETQYF. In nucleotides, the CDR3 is TGTGCCAGCAGCGTAGCCGGGGTTGGGGAGGGAGAGACCCAGTACTTC.

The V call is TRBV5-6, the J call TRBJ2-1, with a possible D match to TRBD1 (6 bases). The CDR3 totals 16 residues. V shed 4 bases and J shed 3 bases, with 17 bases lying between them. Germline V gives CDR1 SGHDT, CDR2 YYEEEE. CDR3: CASSQQQGRGYNEQFF. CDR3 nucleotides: TGTGCCAGCAGCCAGCAACAGGGACGGGGCTACAATGAGCAGTTCTTC.